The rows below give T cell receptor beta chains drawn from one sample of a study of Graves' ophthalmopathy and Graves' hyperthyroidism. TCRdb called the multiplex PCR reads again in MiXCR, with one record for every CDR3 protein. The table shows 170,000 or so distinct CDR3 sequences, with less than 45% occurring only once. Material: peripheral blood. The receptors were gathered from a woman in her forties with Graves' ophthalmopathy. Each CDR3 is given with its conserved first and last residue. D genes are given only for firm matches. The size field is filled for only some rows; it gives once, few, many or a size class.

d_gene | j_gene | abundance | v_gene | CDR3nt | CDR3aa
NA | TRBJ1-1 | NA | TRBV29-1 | TGCAGCACTTTTAGAGGGATAGGGACTGAAGCTTTCTTT | CSTFRGIGTEAFF
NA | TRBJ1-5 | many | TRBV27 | TGTGCCAGCAGGCCAGGGCCCTATAGCAATCAGCCCCAGCATTTT | CASRPGPYSNQPQHF
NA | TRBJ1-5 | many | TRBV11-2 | TGTGCCAGCAGCTTACACGGACGGGAAAGCAATCAGCCCCAGCATTTT | CASSLHGRESNQPQHF
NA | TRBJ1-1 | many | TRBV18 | TGTGCCAGCTCACTTACGGACACGAACACTGAAGCTTTCTTT | CASSLTDTNTEAFF
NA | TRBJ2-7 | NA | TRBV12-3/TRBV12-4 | TGTGCCAGCAGTTTGGGGCAGGGTGCCCCCTACGAGCAGTACTTC | CASSLGQGAPYEQYF
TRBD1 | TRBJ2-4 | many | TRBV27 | TGTGCCAGCAGTCCACGGACAGGGGAGGTTCCATCGAGAAACATTCAGTACTTC | CASSPRTGEVPSRNIQYF
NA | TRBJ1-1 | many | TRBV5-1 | TGCGCCAGCCAACAGGGTCTGGGTACCATGAACACTGAAGCTTTCTTT | CASQQGLGTMNTEAFF
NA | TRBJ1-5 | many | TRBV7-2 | TGTGCCAGCAGCAAATACAGTCAGCCCCAGCATTTT | CASSKYSQPQHF
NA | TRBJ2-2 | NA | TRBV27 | TGTGCCAGCAGTTTCCGCTCCGGGGAGCTGTTTTTT | CASSFRSGELFF
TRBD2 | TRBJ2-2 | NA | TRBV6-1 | TGTGCCAGCAGTGCTACTAGCGGGAACACCGGGGAGCTGTTTTTT | CASSATSGNTGELFF
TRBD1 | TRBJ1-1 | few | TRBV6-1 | TGTGCCAGCATCCCGGACAGGGGGCGAACTGAAGCTTTCTTT | CASIPDRGRTEAFF
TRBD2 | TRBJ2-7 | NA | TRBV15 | TGTGCCACCAGCGGCCGACTAGCGTTCCACGAGCAGTACTTC | CATSGRLAFHEQYF
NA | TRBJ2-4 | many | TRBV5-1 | TGCGCCAGCACCTCTGGTATGACCAAAAACATTCAGTACTTC | CASTSGMTKNIQYF
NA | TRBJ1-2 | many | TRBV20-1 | TGCAGTGCTCACATGGAGGGAGATACTAACTATGGCTACACCTTC | CSAHMEGDTNYGYTF
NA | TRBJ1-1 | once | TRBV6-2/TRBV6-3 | TGTGCCAGCAGTTGGAAGCGTGGCACTGAAGCTTTCTTT | CASSWKRGTEAFF
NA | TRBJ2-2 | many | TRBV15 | TGTGCCACCAGCAGAGAACGTATTGCCGGGGAGCTGTTTTTT | CATSRERIAGELFF
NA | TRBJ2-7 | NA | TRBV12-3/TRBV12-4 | TGTGCCAGCAGAACTGAGGCCTCCTACGAGCAGTACTTC | CASRTEASYEQYF
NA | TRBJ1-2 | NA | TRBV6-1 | TGTGCCAGCAGCCATGTGGTTAACTATGGCTACACCTTC | CASSHVVNYGYTF
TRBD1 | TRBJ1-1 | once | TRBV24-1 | TGTGCCACCAGTGACAGGGACAGCACTGAAGCTTTCTTT | CATSDRDSTEAFF
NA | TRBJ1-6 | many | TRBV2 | TGTGCCAGCAGTAGGGACTTCTCCTATAATTCACCCCTCCACTTT | CASSRDFSYNSPLHF
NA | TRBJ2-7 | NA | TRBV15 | TGTGCCACCAGCTCCAGTGGCGATCTATACGAGCAGTACTTC | CATSSSGDLYEQYF
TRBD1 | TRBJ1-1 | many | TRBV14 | TGTGCCAGCAGCCCAAGACAGGGGGTGATACCCACTGAAGCTTTCTTT | CASSPRQGVIPTEAFF
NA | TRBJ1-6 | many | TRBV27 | TGTGCCAGCAGTTCCAGGTACCCAAATTCACCCCTCCACTTT | CASSSRYPNSPLHF
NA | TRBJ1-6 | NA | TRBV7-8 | TGTGCCAGCAGCCCCTTCGGGCCAAATTCACCCCTCCACTTT | CASSPFGPNSPLHF
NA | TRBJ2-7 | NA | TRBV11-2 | TGTGCCAGCGTCGCAACCCTCCTCCTTGGCGGGAACGCCTACGAGCAGTACTTC | CASVATLLLGGNAYEQYF
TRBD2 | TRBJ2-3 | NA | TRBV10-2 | TGCGCCAGCAAAGTAGCGGGACGCACAGATACGCAGTATTTT | CASKVAGRTDTQYF
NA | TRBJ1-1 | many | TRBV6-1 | TGTGCCAGCAGTGGCTGGGGGAACACTGAAGCTTTCTTT | CASSGWGNTEAFF
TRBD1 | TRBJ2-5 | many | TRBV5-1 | TGCGCCAGCAGCCTACAGGGGGGAAAAGAGACCCAGTACTTC | CASSLQGGKETQYF
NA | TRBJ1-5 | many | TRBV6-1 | TGTGCCAGCAGTGAGTGGGGGGCACCGGAGCCCCAGCATTTT | CASSEWGAPEPQHF
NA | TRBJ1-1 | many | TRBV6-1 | TGTGCCAGCAGTGATGGGGCCCTGAACACTGAAGCTTTCTTT | CASSDGALNTEAFF
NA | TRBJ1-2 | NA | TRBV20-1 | TGCAGTGCTAGAGGTGGAAGGTCTGTCTATGGCTACACCTTC | CSARGGRSVYGYTF
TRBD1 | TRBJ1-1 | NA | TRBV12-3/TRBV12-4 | TGTGCCAGCAGTTTTTCCGGGACAGGGCCCACTGAAGCTTTCTTT | CASSFSGTGPTEAFF
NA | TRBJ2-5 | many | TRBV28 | TGTGCCAGCAGTGCCGGGACGGTCCAAGAGACCCAGTACTTC | CASSAGTVQETQYF
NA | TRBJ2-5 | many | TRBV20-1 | TGCAGTGCTAGAGATACACAAACAGGGGAGACCCAGTACTTC | CSARDTQTGETQYF
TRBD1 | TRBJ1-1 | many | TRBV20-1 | TGCAGTGCTAGAGAAGTAGACAGGGCCACTGAAGCTTTCTTT | CSAREVDRATEAFF
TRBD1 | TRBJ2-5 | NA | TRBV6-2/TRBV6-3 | TGTGCCAGCAACAAAAAACCTTGGGGGACAGAACAAGAGACCCAGTACTTC | CASNKKPWGTEQETQYF
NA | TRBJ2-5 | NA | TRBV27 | TGTGCCAGCAGTTTATCCTACAGGGGGGGAGGAGAGACCCAGTACTTC | CASSLSYRGGGETQYF
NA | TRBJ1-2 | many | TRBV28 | TGTGCCAGCACTCGGGGAGGGGGGTATGGCTACACCTTC | CASTRGGGYGYTF
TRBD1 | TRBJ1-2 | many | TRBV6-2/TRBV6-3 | TGTGCCAGCAGTTACGGCGACAGGGATTATGGCTACACCTTC | CASSYGDRDYGYTF
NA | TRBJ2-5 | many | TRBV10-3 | TGTGCCATCAGTGAGTCTGGCAGGGAGGAGACCCAGTACTTC | CAISESGREETQYF
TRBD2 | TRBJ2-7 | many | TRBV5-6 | TGTGCCAGCAGCTTGTACAGGGGACTAGCGGGAGGCGACGAGCAGTACTTC | CASSLYRGLAGGDEQYF
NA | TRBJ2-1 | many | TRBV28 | TGTGCCAGCAGTCTTACCTACAATGAGCAGTTCTTC | CASSLTYNEQFF
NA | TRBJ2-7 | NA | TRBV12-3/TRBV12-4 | TGTGCCAGCAGTCCGGGGGGCGGGAGACGGTGGGAGCAGTACTTC | CASSPGGGRRWEQYF
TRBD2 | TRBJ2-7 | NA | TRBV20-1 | TGCAGTGCTCCAAGCGGGGGCCCGTCCCGCTCCTACGAGCAGTACTTC | CSAPSGGPSRSYEQYF
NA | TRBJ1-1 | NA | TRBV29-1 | TGCAGCGTTGGTCAGGGAGGACCGACCACTGAAGCTTTCTTT | CSVGQGGPTTEAFF
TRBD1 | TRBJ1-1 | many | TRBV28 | TGTGCCAGCAGTCCCCAACAGGGGGGTCGGACAGCTTTCTTT | CASSPQQGGRTAFF
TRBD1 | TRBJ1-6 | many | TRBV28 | TGTGCCAGCAGCCTAGGACAGGGCGCGTTTTCACCCCTCCACTTT | CASSLGQGAFSPLHF
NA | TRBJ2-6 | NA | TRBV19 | TGTGCCAGTAGGTCTTTAAGGAGCTGGATTGATTCTGGGGCCAACGTCCTGACTTTC | CASRSLRSWIDSGANVLTF
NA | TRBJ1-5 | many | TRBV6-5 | TGTGCGGCATTGCGGAGCAATAGCAATCAGCCCCAGCATTTT | CAALRSNSNQPQHF
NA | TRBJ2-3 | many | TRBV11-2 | TGTGCCAGCAGCTTAATGGGGGCGGAGTACACAGATACGCAGTATTTT | CASSLMGAEYTDTQYF
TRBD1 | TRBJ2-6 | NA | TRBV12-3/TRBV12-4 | TGTGCCAGCAGTTTGGGGGACAGCGCCAACGTCCTGACTTTC | CASSLGDSANVLTF
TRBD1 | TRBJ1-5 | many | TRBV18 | TGTGCCAGCTCACAGGACAGGGAAGATCAGCCCCAGCATTTT | CASSQDREDQPQHF
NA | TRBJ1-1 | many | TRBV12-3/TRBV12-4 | TGTGCCAGCAGCCCTACAGTATCTGAAGCTTTCTTT | CASSPTVSEAFF